The present TCR beta chain was sequenced within a study of blood T cell repertoires in COVID-19. The overall study: Whether acute or convalescent, the COVID-19 samples came from the United States, Italy and Spain. T cells, B-cell-depleted T cells, or PBMCs supplied cDNA or gDNA.

The CDR3 contains 14 residues. Germline assignment: CDR1 SEHNR and CDR2 FQNEAQ (reference sequence). V lost 1 base and J 5 bases, leaving 11 bases between the germline ends. In the authors' workflow: Estimated nucleated cell counts came from reference gene primer amplification. Method: immunoSEQ multiplex PCR; TCRdb's copy keeps in-frame clones and lacks some. The V and J calls and clone size were taken over from that table, and D and trimming were inferred from the DNA. Counted here are around 190,000 clones, roughly three quarters occurring once; the ten biggest clones make up nearly 6%. V is TRBV7-9 and J is TRBJ1-1; D gene ambiguous. This receptor was identified in a woman between 40 and 55 years old with COVID-19, enrolled during active disease. The source material was peripheral blood. The CDR3 is CASSLEELSTEAFF. In DNA, the CDR3 is TGTGCCAGCAGCTTAGAAGAACTCTCTACTGAAGCTTTCTTT.